Below, one TCR beta chain is given with its context. V shed 0 bases and J shed 6 bases, with 10 bases lying between them. Per germline, CDR1 SGHDT and CDR2 YYEEEE. The CDR3 totals 13 residues. These data come from a study of blood T cell repertoires in COVID-19. TCRdb keeps only in-frame clones here, not all; method: immunoSEQ multiplex PCR. The table shows around 95,000 clones, with about 88% occurring only once. The chain has TRBV5-6 and TRBJ2-7; possibly TRBD2 for D (6 bases). This TCR derives from a man aged 30 to 45 in a cohort sampled during active COVID-19. The sample taken for sequencing was peripheral blood. CDR3 loop: CASSLVEGGEQYF. CDR3 nucleotides: TGTGCCAGCAGCTTGGTGGAGGGAGGCGAGCAGTACTTC. Full variable domain (outside the CDR3, taken from reference TRBV5-6 and TRBJ2-7): DAGVTQSPTHLIKTRGQQVTLRCSPKSGHDTVSWYQQALGQGPQFIFQYYEEEERQRGNFPDRFSGHQFPNYSSELNVNALLLGDSALYLCASSLVEGGEQYFGPGTRLTVT.